The rows below give T cell receptor beta chains drawn from one sample of a study of chemoradiotherapy in HPV16-positive cancers. Method: immunoSEQ multiplex PCR; TCRdb's copy keeps in-frame clones and lacks some. Altogether roughly 4,100 clones are present, roughly 80% being singletons, with the ten largest covering roughly 15%. The biological material was taken from a patient who underwent chemoradiotherapy. All receptors come from a human donor with HPV-associated anogenital cancer. CDR3s include the opening cysteine and the closing phenylalanine or tryptophan. A D gene is named only where the DNA matches it firmly. Not all rows give a size; the values are once, few, many and, for expanded clones, a class.

TRBV11-2	.	TRBD1	TRBJ1-1	TGTGCCAGCAGACCAGGGGGTACTGAAGCTTTCTTT	CASRPGGTEAFF
TRBV28	.	TRBD1	TRBJ1-5	TGTGCCAGCCAAACAGGGGGCGGGAATCAGCCCCAGCATTTT	CASQTGGGNQPQHF
TRBV10-3	.	TRBD1	TRBJ1-1	TGTGCCATCAGTGTGTTTGGTATGGGACAGGGGGCGCCGGGGAACACTGAAGCTTTCTTT	CAISVFGMGQGAPGNTEAFF
TRBV4-3	.	TRBD2	TRBJ2-5	TGCGCCAGCAGCCAAGGGGCTAGCGGGGGGAGTAAAGAGACCCAGTACTTC	CASSQGASGGSKETQYF
TRBV11-2	.	.	TRBJ1-1	TGTGCCAGCAGCTTAAACTTCGCTGAAGCTTTCTTT	CASSLNFAEAFF
TRBV7-3	.	.	TRBJ2-2	TGTGCCAGCAGCTTAAGAGGGGCCGGGAACACCGGGGAGCTGTTTTTT	CASSLRGAGNTGELFF
TRBV2	.	.	TRBJ1-3	TGTGCCAGCACCCGGGGGTTGAGTCTAGGAAACACCATATATTTT	CASTRGLSLGNTIYF
TRBV2	few	.	TRBJ2-2	TGTGCCAGCAGCGCGGACAGAGGGGAGCTGTTTTTT	CASSADRGELFF
TRBV5-4	once	TRBD1	TRBJ2-1	TGTGCCAGCAGCTTACCCGGGACAGGGCTGAATGAGCAGTTCTTC	CASSLPGTGLNEQFF
TRBV9	.	.	TRBJ2-1	TGTGCCAGCGGAAGGGGGGGGTCGGCGGGGACTTACTACAATGAGCAGTTCTTC	CASGRGGSAGTYYNEQFF
TRBV2	.	TRBD1	TRBJ2-5	TGTGCCAGCAGCCTCCAGGGGGCCCAGTACTTC	CASSLQGAQYF
TRBV28	.	.	TRBJ1-5	TGTGCCAGCAGTTTGGGTCAGATGAATCAGCCCCAGCATTTT	CASSLGQMNQPQHF
TRBV13	.	.	TRBJ2-7	TGTGCCAGCAGCTTGTATAACGAGCAGTACTTC	CASSLYNEQYF